This TCR beta chain was documented in a study of T cell responses to AZD1222 COVID-19 vaccine. Overall study results and limits: Along spike, vaccine-associated CD4 TCRs were found throughout, with dominance at 160-218 and 743-854.

Notes on this clone: Its antigen is still unknown.

Germline values: CDR1 SGHRS, CDR2 YFSETQ. V lost 4 bases and J lost 6; bases outside the gene matches: 10. This CDR3 spans 15 amino acids. The assay was immunoSEQ multiplex PCR, and TCRdb's table has in-frame clones only and misses some. Of about 64,000 clones listed, about 89% are singletons. The sequences come from peripheral blood, collected 28 days after the second dose of the MenACWY control vaccine. V gene TRBV5-1 combines with J gene TRBJ1-1; 9 nucleotides agree with TRBD1. This clonotype was obtained from an adult who received the MenACWY meningococcal vaccine as a control. The CDR3 region is CASSTVQGASPEAFF. The CDR3 DNA reads as TGCGCCAGCAGCACGGTACAGGGGGCGAGTCCTGAAGCTTTCTTT. Based on the CDR3 plus reference TRBV5-1 and TRBJ1-1, the full variable domain is KAGVTQTPRYLIKTRGQQVTLSCSPISGHRSVSWYQQTPGQGLQFLFEYFSETQRNKGNFPGRFSGRQFSNSRSEMNVSTLELGDSALYLCASSTVQGASPEAFFGQGTRLTVV.